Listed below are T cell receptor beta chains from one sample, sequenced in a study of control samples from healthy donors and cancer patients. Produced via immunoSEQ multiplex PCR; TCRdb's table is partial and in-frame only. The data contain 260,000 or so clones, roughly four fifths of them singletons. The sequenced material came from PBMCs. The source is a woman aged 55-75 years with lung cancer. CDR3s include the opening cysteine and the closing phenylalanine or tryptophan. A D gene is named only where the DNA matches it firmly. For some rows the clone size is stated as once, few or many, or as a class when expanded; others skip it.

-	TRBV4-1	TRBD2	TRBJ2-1	TGCGCCAGCAGCCATATGGGGAGCGGGAGGCGGGATGAGCAGTTCTTC	CASSHMGSGRRDEQFF
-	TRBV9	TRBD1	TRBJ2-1	TGTGCCAGCAGCGTTGGACAGGACGATGAGCAGTTCTTC	CASSVGQDDEQFF
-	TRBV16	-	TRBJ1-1	TGTGCCAGCAGCCAATCGCGACTGAACACTGAAGCTTTCTTT	CASSQSRLNTEAFF
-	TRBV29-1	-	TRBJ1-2	TGCAGCGTTGATATAGTCACAGCGGGGACCTATGGCTACACCTTC	CSVDIVTAGTYGYTF
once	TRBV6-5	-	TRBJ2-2	TGTGCCAGCAGTTCCGGTTGGGGTCTAAACACCGGGGAGCTGTTTTTT	CASSSGWGLNTGELFF
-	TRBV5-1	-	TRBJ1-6	TGCGCCAGCAGCTTGATCTGGTCCAAGACCCATAATTCACCCCTCCACTTT	CASSLIWSKTHNSPLHF
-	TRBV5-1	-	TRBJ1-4	TGCGCCAGCAGCCCAGCGGTAAACCCAACTAATGAAAAACTGTTTTTT	CASSPAVNPTNEKLFF
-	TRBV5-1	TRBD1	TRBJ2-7	TGCGCCAGCAGCAATGGCTGGGACAGGGGCTTGAACGAGCAGTACTTC	CASSNGWDRGLNEQYF
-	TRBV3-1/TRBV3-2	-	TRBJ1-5	TGTGCCAGCAGCCAAGGGGGCGTACAGCCCCAGCATTTT	CASSQGGVQPQHF
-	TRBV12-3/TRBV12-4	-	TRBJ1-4	TGTGCCAGCAGCCAAACCGCGGGAGAAAAACTGTTTTTT	CASSQTAGEKLFF
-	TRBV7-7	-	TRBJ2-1	TGTGCTAGCAGCCCCCAATTCGTGGGGGGCACGGTCAATGAGCAGTTCTTC	CASSPQFVGGTVNEQFF
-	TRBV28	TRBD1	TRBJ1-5	TGTGCCAGCACTCAGGACAGGGGGCAGCCCCAGCATTTT	CASTQDRGQPQHF
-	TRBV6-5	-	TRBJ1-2	TGTGCCAGCAGTTACCGTCAGGGCGGCGGCGATGGCTACACCTTC	CASSYRQGGGDGYTF
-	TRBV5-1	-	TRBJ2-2	TGCGCCAGCAGCTTGCCACTAGGGGGTACCGGGGAGCTGTTTTTT	CASSLPLGGTGELFF
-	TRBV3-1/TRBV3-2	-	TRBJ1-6	TGTGCCAGCAGCCAAGGTCCGTCAGGCTATTCACCCCTCCACTTT	CASSQGPSGYSPLHF
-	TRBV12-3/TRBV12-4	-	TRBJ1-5	TGTGCCAGCAGTTTACGGATGGATCAGCCCCAGCATTTT	CASSLRMDQPQHF
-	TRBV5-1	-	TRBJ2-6	TGCGGCAGCAGAGGGGCGTTTACAGGCTCTGGGGCCAACGTCCTGACTTTC	CGSRGAFTGSGANVLTF
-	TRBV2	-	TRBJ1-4	TGTGCCAGCAGTCCGAATCGGGGGGATTATGAAAAACTGTTTTTT	CASSPNRGDYEKLFF
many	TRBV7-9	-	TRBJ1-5	TGTGCCAGCAGCTTAGACAGGCTAAATCAGCCCCAGCATTTT	CASSLDRLNQPQHF
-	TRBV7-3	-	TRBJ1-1	TGTGCCAGCAGCTACCACAGGGTCCGGCCTGAAGCTTTCTTT	CASSYHRVRPEAFF
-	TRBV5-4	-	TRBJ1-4	TGTGCCAGCAGCCCCGGCCCCAAGGGGGAAAAACTGTTTTTT	CASSPGPKGEKLFF
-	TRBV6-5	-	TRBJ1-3	TGTGCCAGCACCGAGCGGCAGGGGACTGGAAACACCATATATTTT	CASTERQGTGNTIYF
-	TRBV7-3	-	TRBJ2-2	TGTGCCAGCAGCTCCCGGGACACCACCGGGGAGCTGTTTTTT	CASSSRDTTGELFF
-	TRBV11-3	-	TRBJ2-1	TGTGCCAGCAGCTTTGGGTCATACGGGTCCCCTTACAATGAGCAGTTCTTC	CASSFGSYGSPYNEQFF
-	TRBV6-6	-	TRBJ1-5	TGTGCCAGCAGGCTGGATAGCAATCAGCCCCAGCATTTT	CASRLDSNQPQHF
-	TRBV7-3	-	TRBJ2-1	TGTGCCAGCAGCTTGGCCCCCTACAACAATGAGCAGTTCTTC	CASSLAPYNNEQFF
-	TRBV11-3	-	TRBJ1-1	TGTGCCAGCAGCAAGGGAGGGAACACTGAAGCTTTCTTT	CASSKGGNTEAFF
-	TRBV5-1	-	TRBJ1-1	TGCGCCAGCAGCCCCCACAGGGAGAACACTGAAGCTTTCTTT	CASSPHRENTEAFF
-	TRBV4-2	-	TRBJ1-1	TGTGCCAGCAGCCAAGCAACGCAGGGTTTGAACACTGAAGCTTTCTTT	CASSQATQGLNTEAFF
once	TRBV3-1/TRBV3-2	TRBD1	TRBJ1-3	TGTGCCACCAGTTACGGGACAGCTGGAAACACCATATATTTT	CATSYGTAGNTIYF
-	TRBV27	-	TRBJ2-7	TGTGCCAGCGCTTCTTTCTACGAGCAGTACTTC	CASASFYEQYF
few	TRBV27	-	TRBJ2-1	TGTGCCAGCAGTGCCCCACGAGGAGAGCAGTTCTTC	CASSAPRGEQFF
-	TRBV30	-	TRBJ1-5	TGTGCCTGGAGTGTAGGCAGGGCTCAGCCCCAGCATTTT	CAWSVGRAQPQHF
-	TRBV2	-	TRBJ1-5	TGTGCCAGCAGTGAAGGGACGGGTGTCCGGCAGCCCCAGCATTTT	CASSEGTGVRQPQHF
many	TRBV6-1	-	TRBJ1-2	TGTGCCAGCAGTGAAATCGGCTCCTATGGCTACACCTTC	CASSEIGSYGYTF
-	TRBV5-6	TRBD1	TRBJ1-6	TGTGCCAGCAGCTTGGGACAGGGCGGTTCACCCCTCCACTTT	CASSLGQGGSPLHF
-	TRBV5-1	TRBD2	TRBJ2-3	TGCGCCAGCAGCTTGGAGGTGCGGGGGGGAACCACAGATACGCAGTATTTT	CASSLEVRGGTTDTQYF
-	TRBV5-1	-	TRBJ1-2	TGCGCCAGCAGCTTGAACCCCAGTACTAACTATGGCTACACCTTC	CASSLNPSTNYGYTF
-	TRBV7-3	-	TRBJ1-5	TGTGCCAGCAGCTTAAAAGGGGACGGCAATCAGCCCCAGCATTTT	CASSLKGDGNQPQHF
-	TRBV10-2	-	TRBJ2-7	TGCGCCAGCAGTGGGGGCTTTTCGCGCGAGCAGTACTTC	CASSGGFSREQYF
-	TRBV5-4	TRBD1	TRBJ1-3	TGTGCCAGCAGCCCCAGGGGGGGAGTCTCTGGAAACACCATATATTTT	CASSPRGGVSGNTIYF
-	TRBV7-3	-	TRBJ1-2	TGTGCCAGCAGCTTAACGGGGGGCCTGACGGACTCCTATGGCTACACCTTC	CASSLTGGLTDSYGYTF
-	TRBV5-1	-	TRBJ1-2	TGCGCCAGCAGCTTGGTAGGTCCGGGAGGCTACACCTTC	CASSLVGPGGYTF
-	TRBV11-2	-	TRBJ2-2	TGTGCCAGCAGCTTAGTCGGAGCGGAGCTGTTTTTT	CASSLVGAELFF
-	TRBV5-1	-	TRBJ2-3	TGCGCCAGCAGCTTGCAGGACGTTAGAGGAGATACGCAGTATTTT	CASSLQDVRGDTQYF
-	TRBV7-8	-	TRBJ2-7	TGTGCCAGCAGCTTAGCCCCCCGGGACTCGAGTTACGAGCAGTACTTC	CASSLAPRDSSYEQYF
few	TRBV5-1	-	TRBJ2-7	TGCGCCAGCAGCTTCACCGGGGTAAATCCCTACGAGCAGTACTTC	CASSFTGVNPYEQYF
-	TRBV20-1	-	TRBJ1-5	TGCAGTGCTAGTCTCAGATGGGGCCTCGGCGGGCTCGGGTCCCAGCATTTT	CSASLRWGLGGLGSQHF
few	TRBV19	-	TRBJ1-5	TGTGCCAGCCAGTTTCCCGGAAATCAGCCCCAGCATTTT	CASQFPGNQPQHF
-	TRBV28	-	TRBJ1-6	TGTGCCAGCAGTTTCAGACAAACAATTAATTCACCCCTCCACTTT	CASSFRQTINSPLHF
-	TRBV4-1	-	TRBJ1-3	TGCGCCCGCAGCCGACTGTTCTCTGGAAACACCATATATTTT	CARSRLFSGNTIYF
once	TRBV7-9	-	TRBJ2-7	TGTGCCAGCAGGGTTTCCGGGGGCGGGAGCTCCTACGAGCAGTACTTC	CASRVSGGGSSYEQYF